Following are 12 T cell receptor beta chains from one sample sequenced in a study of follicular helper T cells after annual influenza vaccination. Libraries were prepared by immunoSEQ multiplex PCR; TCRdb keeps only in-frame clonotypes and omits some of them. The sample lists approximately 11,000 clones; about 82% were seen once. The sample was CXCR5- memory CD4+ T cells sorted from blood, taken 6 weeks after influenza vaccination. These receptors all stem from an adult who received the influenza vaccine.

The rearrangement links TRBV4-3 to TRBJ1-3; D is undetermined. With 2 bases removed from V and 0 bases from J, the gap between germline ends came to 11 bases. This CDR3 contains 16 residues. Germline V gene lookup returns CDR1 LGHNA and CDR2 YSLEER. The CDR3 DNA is TGCGCCAGCAGCCAACAGAAGCTTTACTCTGGAAACACCATATATTTT. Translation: CASSQQKLYSGNTIYF.

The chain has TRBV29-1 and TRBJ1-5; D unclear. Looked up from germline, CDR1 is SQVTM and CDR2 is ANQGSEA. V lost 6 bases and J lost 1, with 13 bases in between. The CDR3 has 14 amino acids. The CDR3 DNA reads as TGCAGCGTCGCTAACGGGGAGAGCAATCAGCCCCAGCATTTT. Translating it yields CSVANGESNQPQHF.

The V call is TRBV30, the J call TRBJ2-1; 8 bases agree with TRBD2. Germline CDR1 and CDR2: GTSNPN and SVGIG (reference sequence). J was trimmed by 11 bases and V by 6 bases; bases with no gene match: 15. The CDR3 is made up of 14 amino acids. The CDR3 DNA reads TGTGCCTGCGCTTTTACCGGGACTAGTGGTAAGCAGTTCTTC. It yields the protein CACAFTGTSGKQFF.

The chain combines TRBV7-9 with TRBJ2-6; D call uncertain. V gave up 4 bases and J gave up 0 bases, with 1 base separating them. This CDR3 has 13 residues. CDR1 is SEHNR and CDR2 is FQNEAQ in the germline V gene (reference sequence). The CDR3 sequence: CASSSSGANVLTF. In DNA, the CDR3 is TGTGCCAGCAGCTCCTCTGGGGCCAACGTCCTGACTTTC.

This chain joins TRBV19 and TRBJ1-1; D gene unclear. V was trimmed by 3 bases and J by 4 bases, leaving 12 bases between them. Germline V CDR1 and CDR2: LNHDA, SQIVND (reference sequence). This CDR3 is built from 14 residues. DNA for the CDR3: TGTGCCAGTAGTATCCCCTTGGGCTCCACTGAAGCTTTCTTT. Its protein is CASSIPLGSTEAFF.

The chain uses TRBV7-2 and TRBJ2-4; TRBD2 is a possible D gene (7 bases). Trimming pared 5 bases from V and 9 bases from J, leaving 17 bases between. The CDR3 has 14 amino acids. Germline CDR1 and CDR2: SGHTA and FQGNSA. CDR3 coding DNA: TGTGCCAGCAGCCGGACAACAGGGAGGGTCATTCAGTACTTC. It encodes CASSRTTGRVIQYF. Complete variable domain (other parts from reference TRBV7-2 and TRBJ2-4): GAGVSQSPSNKVTEKGKDVELRCDPISGHTALYWYRQSLGQGLEFLIYFQGNSAPDKSGLPSDRFSAERTGGSVSTLTIQRTQQEDSAVYLCASSRTTGRVIQYFGAGTRLSVL.

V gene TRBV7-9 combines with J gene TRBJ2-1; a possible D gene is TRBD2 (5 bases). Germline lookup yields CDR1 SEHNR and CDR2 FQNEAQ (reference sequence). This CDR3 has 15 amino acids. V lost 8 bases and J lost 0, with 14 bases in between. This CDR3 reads CASEATGSSYNEQFF. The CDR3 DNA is TGTGCCAGCGAAGCAACGGGGAGCTCCTACAATGAGCAGTTCTTC. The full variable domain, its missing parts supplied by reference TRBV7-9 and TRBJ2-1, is DTGVSQNPRHKITKRGQNVTFRCDPISEHNRLYWYRQTLGQGPEFLTYFQNEAQLEKSRLLSDRFSAERPKGSFSTLEIQRTEQGDSAMYLCASEATGSSYNEQFFGPGTRLTVL.

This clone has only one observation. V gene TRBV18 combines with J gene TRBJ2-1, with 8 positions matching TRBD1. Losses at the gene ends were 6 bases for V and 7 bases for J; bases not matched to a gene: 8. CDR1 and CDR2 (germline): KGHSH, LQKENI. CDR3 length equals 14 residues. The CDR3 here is CASSLGQGRNEQFF. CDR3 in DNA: TGTGCCAGCTCGCTCGGACAGGGTCGGAATGAGCAGTTCTTC. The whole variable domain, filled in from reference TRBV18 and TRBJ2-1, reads NAGVMQNPRHLVRRRGQEARLRCSPMKGHSHVYWYRQLPEEGLKFMVYLQKENIIDESGMPKERFSAEFPKEGPSILRIQQVVRGDSAAYFCASSLGQGRNEQFFGPGTRLTVL.

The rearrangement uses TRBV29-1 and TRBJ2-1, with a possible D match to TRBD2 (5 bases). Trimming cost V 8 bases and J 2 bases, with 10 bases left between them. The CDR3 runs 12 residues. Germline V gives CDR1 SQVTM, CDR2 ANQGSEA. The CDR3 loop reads CSHTGAYNEQFF. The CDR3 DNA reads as TGCAGCCATACCGGGGCCTACAATGAGCAGTTCTTC.

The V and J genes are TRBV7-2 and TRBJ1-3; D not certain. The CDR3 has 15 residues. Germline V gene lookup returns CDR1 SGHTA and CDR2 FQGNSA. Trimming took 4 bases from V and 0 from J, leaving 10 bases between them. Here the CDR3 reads CASSSPRGSGNTIYF. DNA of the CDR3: TGTGCCAGCAGCTCACCACGGGGCTCTGGAAACACCATATATTTT.

CDR3 coding DNA: TGTGCCAGCAGCTTAAGTTTGTCCTTGGATACGCAGTATTTT. It translates to CASSLSLSLDTQYF. This chain joins TRBV11-2 and TRBJ2-3; D unresolved. This CDR3 region has 14 residues. The germline V and J ends were trimmed by 2 bases and 6 bases, with 12 bases remaining between them. Germline lookup yields CDR1 SGHAT and CDR2 FQNNGV.

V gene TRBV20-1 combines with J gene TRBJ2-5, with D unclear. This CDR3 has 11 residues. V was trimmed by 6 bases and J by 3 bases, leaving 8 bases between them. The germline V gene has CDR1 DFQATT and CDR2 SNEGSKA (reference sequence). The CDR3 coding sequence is TGCAGTGCCCTGGGAAAAGAGACCCAGTACTTC. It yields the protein CSALGKETQYF.